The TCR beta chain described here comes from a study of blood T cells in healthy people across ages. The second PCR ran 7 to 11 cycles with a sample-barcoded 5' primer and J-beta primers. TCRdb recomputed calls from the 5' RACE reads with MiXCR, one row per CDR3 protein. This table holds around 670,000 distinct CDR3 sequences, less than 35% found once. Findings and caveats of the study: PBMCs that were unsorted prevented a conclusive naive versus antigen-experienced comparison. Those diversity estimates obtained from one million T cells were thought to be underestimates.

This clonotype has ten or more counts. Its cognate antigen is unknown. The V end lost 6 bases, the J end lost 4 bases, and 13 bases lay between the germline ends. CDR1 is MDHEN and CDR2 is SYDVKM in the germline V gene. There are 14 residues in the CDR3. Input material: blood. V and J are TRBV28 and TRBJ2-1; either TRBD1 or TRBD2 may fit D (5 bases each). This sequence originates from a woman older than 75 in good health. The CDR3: CASSSGPTYNEQFF. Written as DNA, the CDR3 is TGTGCCAGCAGCTCGGGACCAACTTACAATGAGCAGTTCTTC.